The 17 T cell receptor beta chains below all came from one sample that was sequenced in a study of regulatory T cells in long-lasting Graves disease (dated by TCRdb to the early 2020s). Sample time point, as interpreted from the label and publication: newly diagnosed GD, antithyroid drugs for less than 3 months. RNA was extracted from PBMCs in TRIzol for both TCR sequencing and RNA sequencing. The protocol used for the library was multiplex PCR. The instrument given in TCRdb is Illumina HiSeq 4000. CDR3 regions were amplified by Arm-PCR with iRepertoire HTBI primers to construct TCR beta libraries. TCRdb's own reprocessing of the public reads used fastp at Q25 and MiXCR and kept productive beta chains. Rows merge per CDR3 protein into single entries with the most common DNA and genes. In all, the sample holds 580,000 or so distinct CDR3 sequences, and 15% to 20% of those were seen once. The ten most abundant clones make up around 13% of the sample.

Separately, the same data were catalogued under a study of T cells in Graves' hyperthyroidism and ophthalmopathy.

This material consisted of peripheral blood mononuclear cells (PBMCs), taken at new diagnosis, from a patient treated with antithyroid drugs. Receptor source: a man aged 18 to 29 with Graves disease. Donor details come from another sample of the same person, matched by shared clones.

This clonotype turned up a few times. The chain joins TRBV3-1 to TRBJ2-7; D is unclear. Trimming removed 1 base from V and 6 bases from J, with 7 bases in between. Germline values: CDR1 LGHDT, CDR2 YNNKEL (reference sequence). This CDR3 contains 12 residues. Here the CDR3 DNA reads TGTGCCAGCAGCCAAGGGGGTCGCGAGCAGTACTTC. This sequence encodes CASSQGGREQYF.

This clonotype was observed a handful of times. The chain is built from TRBV6-2 or TRBV6-3 and TRBJ2-7; 10 nucleotides agree with TRBD2. From germline, CDR1 is MNHEY and CDR2 SVGEGT. Losses at the gene ends were 5 bases for V and 2 bases for J; bases not matched to a gene: 9. The CDR3 is 16 residues long. The CDR3 DNA reads as TGTGCCAGCAGTCAGTTGGGACTAGCGATTACCTACGAGCAGTACTTC. As protein: CASSQLGLAITYEQYF.

This clonotype showed up just a few times. The chain has TRBV14 and TRBJ2-7, with 7 bases fitting TRBD1. This CDR3 has 14 amino acids. CDR1 is SGHDN, CDR2 FVKESK, per germline. The V segment lost 1 base and the J segment 2 bases; nucleotides outside the gene matches: 2. The CDR3: CASSQGDSTYEQYF. In nucleotides, the CDR3 is TGTGCCAGCAGCCAAGGGGACAGTACCTACGAGCAGTACTTC.

The chain combines TRBV18 with TRBJ2-1; 7 nucleotides match TRBD1. Germline V gene data show CDR1 as KGHSH and CDR2 as LQKENI. The CDR3 consists of 16 residues. The V and J ends lost 8 bases and 0 bases, in that order; junction bases with no gene match: 10. The CDR3 nucleotides are TGTGCCAGCCCCCTGGGACAGATGAACTCCTACAATGAGCAGTTCTTC. Encoded protein: CASPLGQMNSYNEQFF. The complete variable domain, with remaining parts taken from reference TRBV18 and TRBJ2-1, reads NAGVMQNPRHLVRRRGQEARLRCSPMKGHSHVYWYRQLPEEGLKFMVYLQKENIIDESGMPKERFSAEFPKEGPSILRIQQVVRGDSAAYFCASPLGQMNSYNEQFFGPGTRLTVL.

This clonotype has more than one count but fewer than ten. V is TRBV20-1 and J is TRBJ1-3; D remains ambiguous. V lost 0 bases, J lost 4 bases, and 7 bases lay in between. Per the germline V gene, CDR1 is DFQATT and CDR2 is SNEGSKA (reference sequence). CDR3 size: 13 residues. The CDR3: CSARDPQGNTIYF. The CDR3 DNA follows: TGCAGTGCTAGAGATCCACAAGGAAACACCATATATTTT.

This clonotype was seen repeatedly, ten times or more. V is TRBV18 and J is TRBJ1-2; D possibly corresponds to TRBD1 (5 bases). V lost 2 bases and J lost 6, with 7 bases in between. CDR3 length: 12 residues. CDR1 and CDR2 (germline): KGHSH, LQKENI. The CDR3 bases are TGTGCCAGCTCACCAGGGGGTGATGGCTACACCTTC. Translated: CASSPGGDGYTF.

This clonotype was picked up a small number of times. The gene calls are TRBV4-1 and TRBJ2-1, with 13 nucleotides matching TRBD2. The CDR3 sequence is 18 residues long. Germline V gene sequence: CDR1 MGHRA, CDR2 YSYEKL. Germline trimming cut 0 bases from V and 8 bases from J; bases unmatched to any gene: 10. The chain's CDR3 is CASSQDPRLAGGRDEQFF. CDR3 DNA sequence: TGCGCCAGCAGCCAAGATCCACGACTAGCGGGAGGCCGCGATGAGCAGTTCTTC.

The rearrangement links TRBV27 to TRBJ2-7; TRBD1 agrees at 7 bases. V trimming: 8 bases; J trimming: 2 bases; junction bases outside the gene matches: 12. This CDR3 is 15 amino acids long. Per the germline V gene, CDR1 is MNHEY and CDR2 is SMNVEV (reference sequence). CDR3 sequence (DNA): TGTGCCAGCGGATCGACCGGGACAGCGACCTACGAGCAGTACTTC. This encodes CASGSTGTATYEQYF.

The V call is TRBV12-3 or TRBV12-4, the J call TRBJ1-5; possibly TRBD1 for D (5 bases). The CDR3 runs to 14 residues. V lost 0 bases, J lost 7 bases, and 10 bases lay in between. In DNA form, the CDR3 reads TGTGCCAGCAGTTTAGCCAGGGCCGGGCAGCCCCAGCATTTT. Its translation is CASSLARAGQPQHF.

The sample holds many counts of this clonotype. The chain joins TRBV7-9 to TRBJ1-1; D might be TRBD1 (6 bases). This CDR3 has 14 amino acids. V dropped 7 bases and J dropped 4 bases, with 16 bases sitting between them. CDR1 and CDR2 (germline): SEHNR, FQNEAQ (reference sequence). The CDR3 sequence is CASTTGGASTEAFF. DNA of the CDR3: TGTGCCAGCACCACGGGGGGGGCGAGCACTGAAGCTTTCTTT.

The table lists this clonotype with a few counts. J is TRBJ2-3 and V is TRBV10-3; D may be TRBD1 (5 bases). V shed 2 bases and J shed 2 bases, with 14 bases lying between them. Germline assignment: CDR1 ENHRY and CDR2 SYGVKD. This CDR3 region has 16 residues. The CDR3 DNA reads as TGTGCCATCAGTGAGCGGCAGGGTGCCGCCACAGATACGCAGTATTTT. The encoded protein is CAISERQGAATDTQYF.

This clonotype came up many times. The chain has TRBV18 and TRBJ1-1; the match to TRBD1 covers 9 bases. The CDR3 runs to 16 residues. Losses at the gene ends were 6 bases for V and 1 base for J; bases not matched to a gene: 9. Germline V gene data show CDR1 as KGHSH and CDR2 as LQKENI. The chain's CDR3 is CASSRVGQGRNTEAFF. The DNA for the CDR3 is TGTGCCAGCTCGCGTGTCGGACAGGGGCGGAACACTGAAGCTTTCTTT. Full variable domain (rest looked up from reference TRBV18 and TRBJ1-1): NAGVMQNPRHLVRRRGQEARLRCSPMKGHSHVYWYRQLPEEGLKFMVYLQKENIIDESGMPKERFSAEFPKEGPSILRIQQVVRGDSAAYFCASSRVGQGRNTEAFFGQGTRLTVV.

This clonotype showed up just a few times. The V call is TRBV7-3, the J call TRBJ2-2, with TRBD2 matching 12 bases. Germline assignment: CDR1 SGHTA and CDR2 FQGTGA. Unmatched junction bases numbered 6, after V lost 4 bases and J lost 6 bases. The CDR3 has 16 residues. The CDR3 coding sequence is TGTGCCAGCAGCTCGACGACTAGCGGGAGTTCCGGGGAGCTGTTTTTT. Protein product: CASSSTTSGSSGELFF.

This clonotype was seen a few times. In DNA, the CDR3 is TGTGCCAGCTCACCCTTCCTAGGCGAGGGCTCTAGCACAGATACGCAGTATTTT. This gives the protein CASSPFLGEGSSTDTQYF. The rearrangement links TRBV18 to TRBJ2-3; tentatively, D is TRBD2 (5 bases). Trimming cost V 3 bases and J 0 bases, with 19 bases left between them. The germline gives CDR1 KGHSH, CDR2 LQKENI. The CDR3 extends over 18 amino acids. The whole variable domain, remainder taken from reference TRBV18 and TRBJ2-3, is NAGVMQNPRHLVRRRGQEARLRCSPMKGHSHVYWYRQLPEEGLKFMVYLQKENIIDESGMPKERFSAEFPKEGPSILRIQQVVRGDSAAYFCASSPFLGEGSSTDTQYFGPGTRLTVL.

The V gene is TRBV6-1, the J gene TRBJ1-4; 10 bases line up with TRBD1. Looked up from germline, CDR1 is MNHNS and CDR2 is SASEGT. V was pared by 6 bases and J by 7 bases, with 5 bases of the junction left unmatched. The CDR3 sequence is 14 residues long. CDR3 nucleotides: TGTGCCAGCAGCTTCGGGACAGGGGTTGAAAAACTGTTTTTT. This sequence encodes CASSFGTGVEKLFF.

This clonotype was detected a few times. J is TRBJ2-1 and V is TRBV6-5; D may be TRBD2 (5 bases). The CDR3 covers 16 residues. The germline V and J ends were trimmed by 1 base and 0 bases, with 10 bases remaining between them. The germline V gene has CDR1 MNHEY and CDR2 SVGAGI. The CDR3 sequence: CASSYLALSSYNEQFF. In nucleotides, the CDR3 is TGTGCCAGCAGTTACTTAGCGCTAAGCTCCTACAATGAGCAGTTCTTC.

This clonotype was counted many times. This sequence joins TRBV30 and TRBJ1-5; the D is unclear. The CDR3 spans 13 residues. The ends were cut back, 1 base at V and 6 bases at J, with 10 bases in the middle. Germline V gene lookup returns CDR1 GTSNPN and CDR2 SVGIG (reference sequence). The CDR3 loop reads CAWSEGVRQPQHF. Here the CDR3 DNA reads TGTGCCTGGAGTGAGGGTGTACGTCAGCCCCAGCATTTT.